Sequencing of this TCR beta chain was carried out in a study of patients and donors after allogeneic stem cell transplantation. V lost 5 bases to trimming and J lost 0 bases, with 21 bases between them. The germline V gene has CDR1 SGHTA and CDR2 FQGTGA. This CDR3 is built from 18 residues. TCRdb fed the RT-PCR reads into MiXCR, producing one record per CDR3 protein. Of about 160,000 distinct CDR3 sequences listed, roughly 24% are singletons. Input material: blood, either unsorted or a sorted T cell fraction (not recorded which). The receptor was derived from a human donor who was either an allogeneic HSCT recipient or a stem cell or donor lymphocyte infusion donor (not recorded which). It is not recorded whose cells these are; they may come from a transplant donor. The chain is built from TRBV7-3 and TRBJ2-3; no firm D call. The CDR3 nucleotides read TGTGCCAGCAGCCCAGGCCGTGACTCGAATTCTAGCACAGATACGCAGTATTTT. This sequence encodes CASSPGRDSNSSTDTQYF.